What follows are 17 T cell receptor beta chains derived from one specimen sequenced in a study of blood T cell repertoires in COVID-19. TCRdb keeps only in-frame clones here, not all; method: immunoSEQ multiplex PCR. This sample has roughly 45,000 clones, with around 90% found just once. The specimen sequenced was peripheral blood. These receptors all stem from a man aged 70 or older with active COVID-19.

J is TRBJ2-7 and V is TRBV6-2 or TRBV6-3; 7 bases fit TRBD1. Germline CDR1 reads MNHEY; CDR2 reads SVGEGT. The CDR3 spans 13 residues. The V gene end was trimmed by 6 bases and the J gene end by 4 bases; junction bases not matched to a gene: 6. CDR3 protein: CASSPGTAYEQYF. CDR3 coding DNA: TGTGCCAGCAGCCCCGGGACAGCTTACGAGCAGTACTTC.

This clone has a single count. The chain links TRBV27 to TRBJ1-5, with D hard to call. Germline values: CDR1 MNHEY, CDR2 SMNVEV (reference sequence). V was clipped by 4 bases and J by 0 bases, with 16 bases between them. This CDR3 is 17 amino acids long. CDR3 protein: CASSSAQAHYSNQPQHF. Written as DNA, the CDR3 is TGTGCCAGCAGTTCCGCCCAGGCACATTATAGCAATCAGCCCCAGCATTTT.

This clone was counted at least ten times. The chain joins TRBV18 to TRBJ2-2; 10 bases agree with TRBD1. This CDR3 spans 16 amino acids. CDR1 and CDR2 from the germline V gene are KGHSH and LQKENI. The ends lost 5 bases at V and 0 bases at J; junction bases unmatched: 3. As DNA, the CDR3 is TGTGCCAGCTCAATGACAGGGGGCTCGAACACCGGGGAGCTGTTTTTT. Its translation is CASSMTGGSNTGELFF.

The V call is TRBV4-2, the J call TRBJ2-5; D not certain. There are 15 residues in the CDR3. The V end lost 5 bases, the J end lost 3 bases, and 16 bases lay between the germline ends. Germline V gives CDR1 LGHNA, CDR2 YNFKEQ. As DNA, the CDR3 is TGTGCCAGCAGCGCGACCGGGTCTAAGGAAGAGACCCAGTACTTC. Translated: CASSATGSKEETQYF.

This chain joins TRBV7-3 and TRBJ2-1; 8 bases match TRBD2. V was clipped by 1 base and J by 4 bases; unmatched bases: 3. Germline assignment: CDR1 SGHTA and CDR2 FQGTGA. The CDR3 runs to 15 residues. The CDR3, as DNA: TGTGCCAGCAGCTTAAGTCTAGCGGGTTACAATGAGCAGTTCTTC. It translates to CASSLSLAGYNEQFF.

The table lists this clone with a count of one. V is TRBV11-3 and J is TRBJ1-3; unclear D gene. CDR1 SGHNT and CDR2 YENEEA come from the germline V gene. Between the trimmed V and J ends, which lost 4 bases and 0 bases, there was a span of 25 bases. This CDR3 contains 20 residues. In DNA, the CDR3 is TGTGCCAGCAGCTCCGAGGAACGTCCTCTCCGACGGATCTCTGGAAACACCATATATTTT. Amino acids: CASSSEERPLRRISGNTIYF. Variable domain in full (rest from reference TRBV11-3 and TRBJ1-3): EAGVVQSPRYKIIEKKQPVAFWCNPISGHNTLYWYLQNLGQGPELLIRYENEEAVDDSQLPKDRFSAERLKGVDSTLKIQPAELGDSAVYLCASSSEERPLRRISGNTIYFGEGSWLTVV.

The V call is TRBV7-9, the J call TRBJ1-5; 10 bases match TRBD1. This CDR3 has 15 residues. The J segment lost 7 bases and the V segment lost 5 bases, leaving 8 bases of the junction unmatched. CDR1 and CDR2 (germline): SEHNR, FQNEAQ (reference sequence). CDR3 region: CASSPGTGVGQPQHF. DNA of the CDR3: TGTGCCAGCAGCCCCGGGACAGGGGTTGGGCAGCCCCAGCATTTT. The full variable domain, in which reference TRBV7-9 and TRBJ1-5 provide the parts outside the CDR3, is DTGVSQNPRHKITKRGQNVTFRCDPISEHNRLYWYRQTLGQGPEFLTYFQNEAQLEKSRLLSDRFSAERPKGSFSTLEIQRTEQGDSAMYLCASSPGTGVGQPQHFGDGTRLSIL.

This clone was seen only once. The chain combines TRBV7-6 with TRBJ2-1, with 7 bases that match TRBD2. V was pared by 2 bases and J by 7 bases, with 5 bases of the junction left unmatched. CDR1 is SGHVS and CDR2 is FNYEAQ in the germline V gene. CDR3 length equals 14 residues. CDR3 nucleotides: TGTGCCAGCAGCTTAAGGGGAGGGATTAATGAGCAGTTCTTC. Translation: CASSLRGGINEQFF.

The genes are TRBV18 and TRBJ2-3, with 12 bases identical to TRBD2. The CDR3 consists of 16 residues. Germline lookup yields CDR1 KGHSH and CDR2 LQKENI. V gave up 3 bases and J gave up 2 bases; unmatched junction bases: 3. CDR3 DNA: TGTGCCAGCTCACCCCCTAGCGGGGGGGACACAGATACGCAGTATTTT. Protein: CASSPPSGGDTDTQYF.

The V gene is TRBV28, the J gene TRBJ2-6; D might be TRBD1 (6 bases). This CDR3 is 17 amino acids long. CDR1 is MDHEN, CDR2 SYDVKM, per germline. Trimming took off 3 bases at V and 4 bases at J, with 16 bases between the two ends. The CDR3 DNA reads as TGTGCCAGCAGTTTCTCAATGGGGGCGCGAGGGGCCAACGTCCTGACTTTC. Translation gives CASSFSMGARGANVLTF. Based on the CDR3 plus reference TRBV28 and TRBJ2-6, the full variable domain is DVKVTQSSRYLVKRTGEKVFLECVQDMDHENMFWYRQDPGLGLRLIYFSYDVKMKEKGDIPEGYSVSREKKERFSLILESASTNQTSMYLCASSFSMGARGANVLTFGAGSRLTVL.

V is TRBV28 and J is TRBJ2-5; 10 bases align to TRBD1. With V trimmed by 5 bases and J by 9 bases, 21 bases remained unmatched. Germline V CDR1 and CDR2: MDHEN, SYDVKM. The CDR3 is 18 amino acids. The CDR3 region has the DNA TGTGCCAGCAGTGTCTTTCGCCGGGGACAGGGGCCAATTCAAGCCCAGTACTTC. Amino acid sequence: CASSVFRRGQGPIQAQYF.

The V call is TRBV18, the J call TRBJ2-1, with 8 bases identical to TRBD2. CDR1 and CDR2 (germline): KGHSH, LQKENI. The CDR3 loop spans 14 amino acids. V gave up 6 bases and J gave up 0 bases; unmatched junction bases: 1. As DNA, the CDR3 is TGTGCCAGCTCGCTAGCGGGCTCCTACAATGAGCAGTTCTTC. This sequence encodes CASSLAGSYNEQFF.

The chain employs TRBV7-8 and TRBJ1-2, with D perhaps matching TRBD1 (6 bases). Trimming pared 4 bases from V and 1 base from J, leaving 13 bases between. The CDR3 has 15 residues. Germline V CDR1 and CDR2: SGHVS, FQNEAQ. The DNA of the CDR3 is TGTGCCAGCAGCTCGCCGGGACACAATAACTATGGCTACACCTTC. This translates into CASSSPGHNNYGYTF.

J is TRBJ2-1 and V is TRBV18; possibly TRBD2 for D (6 bases). Germline-derived CDR1 and CDR2 are KGHSH and LQKENI. Trimming pared 4 bases from V and 7 bases from J, leaving 17 bases between. The CDR3 extends over 15 amino acids. CDR3 sequence: CASSRLAEGRNEQFF. The CDR3, as DNA: TGTGCCAGCTCACGATTAGCGGAGGGCCGTAATGAGCAGTTCTTC. Full variable domain (remainder filled in from reference TRBV18 and TRBJ2-1): NAGVMQNPRHLVRRRGQEARLRCSPMKGHSHVYWYRQLPEEGLKFMVYLQKENIIDESGMPKERFSAEFPKEGPSILRIQQVVRGDSAAYFCASSRLAEGRNEQFFGPGTRLTVL.

The V and J genes are TRBV3-1 (or the pseudogene TRBV3-2) and TRBJ2-7, with 9 bases that match TRBD2. The CDR3 covers 15 residues. J gave up 0 bases and V 5 bases, and 5 bases lay outside the gene matches. In germline, CDR1 is LGHDT, CDR2 YNNKEL (reference sequence). CDR3 coding DNA: TGTGCCAGCAGCTGGGGACTAGCTGTCTCCTACGAGCAGTACTTC. Amino acid sequence: CASSWGLAVSYEQYF.

This clone was seen only once. V gene TRBV7-6 combines with J gene TRBJ2-5; 8 nucleotides line up with TRBD2. Per germline, CDR1 SGHVS and CDR2 FNYEAQ. The CDR3 length is 13 residues. V gave up 4 bases and J gave up 5 bases; unmatched junction bases: 3. The CDR3 DNA reads TGTGCCAGCAGCTCGGGGGGGGTGGAGACCCAGTACTTC. Translation gives CASSSGGVETQYF.

The chain uses TRBV7-3 and TRBJ2-1; TRBD2 aligns across 11 bases. V was pared by 0 bases and J by 4 bases, with 5 bases of the junction left unmatched. This CDR3 spans 17 amino acids. Germline V gene sequence: CDR1 SGHTA, CDR2 FQGTGA. CDR3 sequence (DNA): TGTGCCAGCAGCTTAACGGATAGCGGGAGGGGGTACAATGAGCAGTTCTTC. It codes for CASSLTDSGRGYNEQFF.